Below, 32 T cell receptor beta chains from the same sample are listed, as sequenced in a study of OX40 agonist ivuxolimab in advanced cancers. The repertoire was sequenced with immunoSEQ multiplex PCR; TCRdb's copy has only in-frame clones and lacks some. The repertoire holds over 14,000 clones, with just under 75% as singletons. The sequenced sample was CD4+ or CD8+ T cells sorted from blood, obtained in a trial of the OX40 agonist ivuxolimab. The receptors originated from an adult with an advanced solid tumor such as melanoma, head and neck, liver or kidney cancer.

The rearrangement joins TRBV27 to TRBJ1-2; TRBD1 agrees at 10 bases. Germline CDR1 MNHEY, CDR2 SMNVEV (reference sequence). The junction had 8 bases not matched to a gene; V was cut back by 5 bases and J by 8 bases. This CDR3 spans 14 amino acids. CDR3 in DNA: TGTGCCAGCAGTCCCGGGACAGGGGAATACGGCTACACCTTC. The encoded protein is CASSPGTGEYGYTF.

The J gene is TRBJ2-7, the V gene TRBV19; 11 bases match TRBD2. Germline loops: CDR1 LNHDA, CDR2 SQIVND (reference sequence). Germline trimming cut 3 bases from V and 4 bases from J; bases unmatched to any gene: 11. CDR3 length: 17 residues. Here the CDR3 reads CASSIVPGGLAVYEQYF. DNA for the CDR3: TGTGCCAGTAGTATCGTGCCAGGGGGACTAGCGGTATACGAGCAGTACTTC.

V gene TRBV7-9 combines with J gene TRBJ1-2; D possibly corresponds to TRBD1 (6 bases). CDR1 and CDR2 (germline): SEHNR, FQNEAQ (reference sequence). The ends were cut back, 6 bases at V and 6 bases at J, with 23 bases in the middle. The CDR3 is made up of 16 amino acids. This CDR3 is CASSPPVEGVSNGYTF. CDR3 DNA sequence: TGTGCCAGCAGTCCACCGGTGGAGGGGGTATCGAATGGCTACACCTTC.

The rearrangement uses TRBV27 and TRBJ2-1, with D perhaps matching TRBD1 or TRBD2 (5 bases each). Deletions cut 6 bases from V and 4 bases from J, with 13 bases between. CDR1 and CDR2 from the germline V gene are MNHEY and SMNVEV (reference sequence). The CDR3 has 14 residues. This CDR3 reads CASRRGAGYNEQFF. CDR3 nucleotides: TGTGCCAGCAGGAGGGGCGCGGGTTACAATGAGCAGTTCTTC.

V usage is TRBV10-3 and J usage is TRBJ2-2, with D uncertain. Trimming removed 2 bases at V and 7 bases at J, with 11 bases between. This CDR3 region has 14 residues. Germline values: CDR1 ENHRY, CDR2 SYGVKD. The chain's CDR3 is CAISEGSPRGELFF. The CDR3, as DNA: TGTGCCATCAGTGAGGGAAGTCCACGCGGGGAGCTGTTTTTT.

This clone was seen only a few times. CDR3: CASRLARSTF. The CDR3 DNA reads as TGTGCAAGTCGCTTAGCGCGTTCCACCTTC. This sequence joins TRBV12-2 and TRBJ1-2. TRBV12-2 is deemed a pseudogene. The CDR3 covers 10 residues.

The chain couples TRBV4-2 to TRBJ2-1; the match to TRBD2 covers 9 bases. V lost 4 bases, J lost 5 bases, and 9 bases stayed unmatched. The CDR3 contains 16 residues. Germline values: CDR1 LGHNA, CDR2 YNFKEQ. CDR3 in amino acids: CASSPFAGLANNEQFF. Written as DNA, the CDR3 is TGTGCCAGCAGCCCCTTTGCGGGACTAGCTAACAATGAGCAGTTCTTC.

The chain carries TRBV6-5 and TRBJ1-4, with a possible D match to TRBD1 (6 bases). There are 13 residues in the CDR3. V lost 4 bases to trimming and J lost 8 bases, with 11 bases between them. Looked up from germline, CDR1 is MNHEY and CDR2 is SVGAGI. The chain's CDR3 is CASSFLGGEKLFF. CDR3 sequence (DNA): TGTGCCAGCAGTTTCCTCGGGGGCGAAAAACTGTTTTTT.

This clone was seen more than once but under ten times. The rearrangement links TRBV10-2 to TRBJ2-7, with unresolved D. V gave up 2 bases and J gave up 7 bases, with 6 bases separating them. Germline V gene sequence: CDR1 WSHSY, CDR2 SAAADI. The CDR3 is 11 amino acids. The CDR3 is CASSEGREQYF. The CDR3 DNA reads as TGCGCCAGCAGTGAGGGTCGTGAGCAGTACTTC.

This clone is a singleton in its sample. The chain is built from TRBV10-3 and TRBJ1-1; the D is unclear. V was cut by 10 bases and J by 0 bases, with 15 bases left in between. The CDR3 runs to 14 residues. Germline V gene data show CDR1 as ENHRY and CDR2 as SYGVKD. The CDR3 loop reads CATSVAGMNTEAFF. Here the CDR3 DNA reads TGTGCCACGAGCGTGGCGGGGATGAACACTGAAGCTTTCTTT.

CDR3 loop: CASSILGSQGDEQYF. Written as DNA, the CDR3 is TGTGCCAGTAGTATTTTGGGGTCTCAGGGCGACGAGCAGTACTTC. The chain employs TRBV19 and TRBJ2-7; D perhaps matches TRBD1 (5 bases). V was pared by 3 bases and J by 5 bases, with 17 bases between. In germline, CDR1 is LNHDA, CDR2 SQIVND (reference sequence). CDR3 length equals 15 residues.

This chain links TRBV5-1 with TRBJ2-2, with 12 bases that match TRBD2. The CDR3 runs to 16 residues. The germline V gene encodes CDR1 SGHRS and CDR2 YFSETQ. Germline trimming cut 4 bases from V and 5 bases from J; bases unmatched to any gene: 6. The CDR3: CASSGTGTSGTGELFF. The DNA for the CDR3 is TGCGCCAGCAGCGGAACCGGGACTAGCGGGACCGGGGAGCTGTTTTTT.

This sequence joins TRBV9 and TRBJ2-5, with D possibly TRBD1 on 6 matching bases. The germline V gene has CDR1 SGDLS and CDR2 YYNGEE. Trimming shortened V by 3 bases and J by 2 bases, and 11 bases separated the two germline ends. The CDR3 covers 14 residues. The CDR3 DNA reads TGTGCCAGCAGCGAGGGACATACTCAAGAGACCCAGTACTTC. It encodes CASSEGHTQETQYF.

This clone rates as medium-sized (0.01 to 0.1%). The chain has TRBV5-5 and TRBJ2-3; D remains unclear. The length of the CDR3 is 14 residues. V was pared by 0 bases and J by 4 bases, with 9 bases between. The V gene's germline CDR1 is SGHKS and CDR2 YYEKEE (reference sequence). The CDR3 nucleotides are TGTGCCAGCAGCTTGGTAGAATGGGCAGATACGCAGTATTTT. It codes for CASSLVEWADTQYF.

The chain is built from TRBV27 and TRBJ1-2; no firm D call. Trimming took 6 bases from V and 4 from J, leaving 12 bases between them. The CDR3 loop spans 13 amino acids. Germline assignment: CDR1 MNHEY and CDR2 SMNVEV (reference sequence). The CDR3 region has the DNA TGTGCCAGCAGCCAACAGTTTGGCTATGGCTACACCTTC. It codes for CASSQQFGYGYTF.

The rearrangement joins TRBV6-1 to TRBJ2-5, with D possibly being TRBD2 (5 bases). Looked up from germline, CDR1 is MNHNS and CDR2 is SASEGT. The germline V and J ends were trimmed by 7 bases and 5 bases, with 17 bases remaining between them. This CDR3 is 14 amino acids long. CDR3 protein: CASTYERTRETQYF. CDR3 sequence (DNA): TGTGCCAGCACCTATGAGCGGACCCGGGAGACCCAGTACTTC.

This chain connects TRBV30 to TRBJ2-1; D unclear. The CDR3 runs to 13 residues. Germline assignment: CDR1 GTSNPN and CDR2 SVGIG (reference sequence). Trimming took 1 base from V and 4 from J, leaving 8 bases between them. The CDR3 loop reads CAWSAAGYNEQFF. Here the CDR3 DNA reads TGTGCCTGGAGTGCGGCTGGATACAATGAGCAGTTCTTC.

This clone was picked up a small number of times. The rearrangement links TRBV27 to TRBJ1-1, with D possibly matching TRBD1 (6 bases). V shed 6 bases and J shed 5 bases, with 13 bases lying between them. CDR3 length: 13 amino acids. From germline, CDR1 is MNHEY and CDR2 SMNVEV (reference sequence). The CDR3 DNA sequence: TGTGCCAGCAGCGGAACAGGGCAAACTGAAGCTTTCTTT. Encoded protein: CASSGTGQTEAFF.

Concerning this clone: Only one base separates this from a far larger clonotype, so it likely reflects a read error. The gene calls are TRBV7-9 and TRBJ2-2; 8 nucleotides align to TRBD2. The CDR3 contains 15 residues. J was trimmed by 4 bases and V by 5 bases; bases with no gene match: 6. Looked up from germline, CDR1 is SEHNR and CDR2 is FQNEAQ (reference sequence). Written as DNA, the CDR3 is TGTGCCAGCAGCCGAGTAGCGGGAATCACCGGGGAGCTGTTTTTT. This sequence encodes CASSRVAGITGELFF.

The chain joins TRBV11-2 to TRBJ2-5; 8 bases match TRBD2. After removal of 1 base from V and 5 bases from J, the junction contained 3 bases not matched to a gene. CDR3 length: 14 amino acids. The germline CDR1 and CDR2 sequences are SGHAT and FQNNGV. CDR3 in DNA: TGTGCCAGCAGCTTAGTCCCTAGCGGGGAGACCCAGTACTTC. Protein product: CASSLVPSGETQYF.

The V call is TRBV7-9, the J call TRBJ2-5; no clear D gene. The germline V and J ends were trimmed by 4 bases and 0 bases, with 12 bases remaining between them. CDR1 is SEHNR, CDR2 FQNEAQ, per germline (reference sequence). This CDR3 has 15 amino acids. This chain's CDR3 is CASSSIGEYQETQYF. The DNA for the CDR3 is TGTGCCAGCAGCTCAATAGGCGAGTACCAAGAGACCCAGTACTTC.

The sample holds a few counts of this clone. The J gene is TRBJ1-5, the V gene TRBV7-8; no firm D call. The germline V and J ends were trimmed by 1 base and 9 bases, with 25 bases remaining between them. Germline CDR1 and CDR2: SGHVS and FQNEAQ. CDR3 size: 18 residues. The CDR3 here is CASSLVVLDLAEPTPQHF. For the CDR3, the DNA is TGTGCCAGCAGCTTAGTAGTGCTCGACTTGGCGGAGCCGACGCCCCAGCATTTT.

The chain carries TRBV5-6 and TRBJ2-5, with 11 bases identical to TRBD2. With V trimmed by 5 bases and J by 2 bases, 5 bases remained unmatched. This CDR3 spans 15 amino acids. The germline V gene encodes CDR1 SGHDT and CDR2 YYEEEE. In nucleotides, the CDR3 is TGTGCCAGCAGGGGACTAGCGGAGGGACAAGAGACCCAGTACTTC. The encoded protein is CASRGLAEGQETQYF.

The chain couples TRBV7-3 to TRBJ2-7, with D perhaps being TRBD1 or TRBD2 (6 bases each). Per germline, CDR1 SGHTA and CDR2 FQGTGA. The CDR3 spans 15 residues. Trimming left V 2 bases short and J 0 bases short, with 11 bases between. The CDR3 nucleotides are TGTGCCAGCAGCTTAGGAGGGGGGAGCTCCTACGAGCAGTACTTC. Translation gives CASSLGGGSSYEQYF.

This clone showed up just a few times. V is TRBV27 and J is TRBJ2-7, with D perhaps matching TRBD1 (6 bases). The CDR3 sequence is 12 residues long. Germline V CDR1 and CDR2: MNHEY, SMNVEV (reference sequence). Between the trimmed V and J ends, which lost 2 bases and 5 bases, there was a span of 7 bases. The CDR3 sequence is CASSLGDNEQYF. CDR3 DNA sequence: TGTGCCAGCAGTTTAGGGGACAACGAGCAGTACTTC.

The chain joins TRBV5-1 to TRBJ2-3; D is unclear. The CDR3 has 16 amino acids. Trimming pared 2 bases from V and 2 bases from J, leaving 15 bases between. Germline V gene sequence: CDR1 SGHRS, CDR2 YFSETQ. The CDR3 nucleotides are TGCGCCAGCAGCTTTTTCGGGCAAAGATCCACAGATACGCAGTATTTT. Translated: CASSFFGQRSTDTQYF.

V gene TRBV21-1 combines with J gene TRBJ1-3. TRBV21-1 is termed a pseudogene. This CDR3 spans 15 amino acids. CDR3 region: CASVFFDGARNTIYF. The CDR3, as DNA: TGTGCCAGCGTTTTTTTTGACGGGGCTCGAAACACCATATATTTT.

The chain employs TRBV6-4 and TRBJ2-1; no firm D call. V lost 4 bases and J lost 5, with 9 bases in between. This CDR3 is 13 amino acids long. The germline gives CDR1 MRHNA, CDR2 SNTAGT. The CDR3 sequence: CASSAVANNEQFF. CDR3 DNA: TGTGCCAGCAGTGCCGTGGCGAACAATGAGCAGTTCTTC.

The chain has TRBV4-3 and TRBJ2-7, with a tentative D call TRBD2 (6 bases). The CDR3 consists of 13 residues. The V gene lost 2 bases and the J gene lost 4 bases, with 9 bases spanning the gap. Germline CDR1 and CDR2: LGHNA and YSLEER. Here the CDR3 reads CASSQRREYEQYF. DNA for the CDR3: TGCGCCAGCAGCCAAAGACGGGAGTACGAGCAGTACTTC.

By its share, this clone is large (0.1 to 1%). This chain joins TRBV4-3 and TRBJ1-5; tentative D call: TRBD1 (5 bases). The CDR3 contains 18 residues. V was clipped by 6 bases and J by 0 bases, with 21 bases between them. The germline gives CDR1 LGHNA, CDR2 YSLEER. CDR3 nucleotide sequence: TGCGCCAGCAGTGCCATTACCGGGACGTTCATTAGCAATCAGCCCCAGCATTTT. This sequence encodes CASSAITGTFISNQPQHF.

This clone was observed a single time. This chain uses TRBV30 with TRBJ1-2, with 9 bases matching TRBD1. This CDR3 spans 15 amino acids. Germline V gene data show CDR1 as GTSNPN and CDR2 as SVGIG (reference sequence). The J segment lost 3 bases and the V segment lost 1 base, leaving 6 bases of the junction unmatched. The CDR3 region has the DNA TGTGCCTGGAGTGATGGGACAGGGAATTACTATGGCTACACCTTC. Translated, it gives CAWSDGTGNYYGYTF.

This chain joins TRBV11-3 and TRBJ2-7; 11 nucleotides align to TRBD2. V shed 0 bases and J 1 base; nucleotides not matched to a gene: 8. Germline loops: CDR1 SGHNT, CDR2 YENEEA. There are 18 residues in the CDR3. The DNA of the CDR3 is TGTGCCAGCAGCTTAGAGGGGCCGGGACTAGCGGCTTCCTACGAGCAGTACTTC. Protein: CASSLEGPGLAASYEQYF.